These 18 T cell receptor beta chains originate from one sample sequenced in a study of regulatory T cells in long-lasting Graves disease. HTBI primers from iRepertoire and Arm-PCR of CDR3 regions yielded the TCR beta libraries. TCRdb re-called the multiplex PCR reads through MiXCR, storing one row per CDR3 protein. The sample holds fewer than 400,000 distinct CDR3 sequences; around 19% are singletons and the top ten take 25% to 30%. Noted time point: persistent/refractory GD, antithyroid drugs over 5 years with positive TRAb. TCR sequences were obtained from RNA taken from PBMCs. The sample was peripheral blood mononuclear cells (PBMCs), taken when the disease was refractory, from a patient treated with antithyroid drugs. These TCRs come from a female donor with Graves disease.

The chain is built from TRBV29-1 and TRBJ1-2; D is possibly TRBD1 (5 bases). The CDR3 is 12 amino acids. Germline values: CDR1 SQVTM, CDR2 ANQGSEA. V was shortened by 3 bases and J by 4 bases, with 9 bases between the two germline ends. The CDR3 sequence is CSVEPGLYGYTF. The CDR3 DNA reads TGCAGCGTTGAGCCAGGGCTCTATGGCTACACCTTC.

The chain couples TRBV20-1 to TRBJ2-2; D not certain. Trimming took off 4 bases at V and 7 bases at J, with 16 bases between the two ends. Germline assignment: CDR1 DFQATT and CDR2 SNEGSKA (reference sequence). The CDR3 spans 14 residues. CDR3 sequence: CSAKGPDPSGELFF. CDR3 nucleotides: TGCAGTGCTAAAGGACCAGATCCTAGCGGGGAGCTGTTTTTT.

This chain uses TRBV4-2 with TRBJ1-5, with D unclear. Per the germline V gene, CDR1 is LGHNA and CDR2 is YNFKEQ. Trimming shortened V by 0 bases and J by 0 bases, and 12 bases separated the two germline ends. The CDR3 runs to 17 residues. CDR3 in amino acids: CASSQDGRSYSNQPQHF. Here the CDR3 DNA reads TGTGCCAGCAGCCAAGATGGGCGGAGTTATAGCAATCAGCCCCAGCATTTT.

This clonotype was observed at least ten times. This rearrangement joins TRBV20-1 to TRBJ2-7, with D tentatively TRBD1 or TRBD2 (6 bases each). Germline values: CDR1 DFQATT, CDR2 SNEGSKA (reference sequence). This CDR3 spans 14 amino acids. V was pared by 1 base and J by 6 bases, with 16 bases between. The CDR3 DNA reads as TGCAGTGCTAGAGGGGACTTACCGACAGGCGAGCAGTACTTC. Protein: CSARGDLPTGEQYF.

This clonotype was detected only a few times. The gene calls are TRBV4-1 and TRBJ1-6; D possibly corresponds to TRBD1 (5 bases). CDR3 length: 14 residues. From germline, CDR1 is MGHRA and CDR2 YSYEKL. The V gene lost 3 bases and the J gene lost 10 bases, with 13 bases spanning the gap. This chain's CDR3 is CASSHRDATSPLHF. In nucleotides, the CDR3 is TGCGCCAGCAGCCATCGGGACGCCACCTCACCCCTCCACTTT.

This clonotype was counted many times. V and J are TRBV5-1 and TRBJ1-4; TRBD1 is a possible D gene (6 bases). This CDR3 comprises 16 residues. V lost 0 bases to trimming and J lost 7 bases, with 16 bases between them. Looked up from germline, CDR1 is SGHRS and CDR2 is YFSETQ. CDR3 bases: TGCGCCAGCAGCTTGGGCGGGGGGACATCGAGTGAAAAACTGTTTTTT. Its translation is CASSLGGGTSSEKLFF.

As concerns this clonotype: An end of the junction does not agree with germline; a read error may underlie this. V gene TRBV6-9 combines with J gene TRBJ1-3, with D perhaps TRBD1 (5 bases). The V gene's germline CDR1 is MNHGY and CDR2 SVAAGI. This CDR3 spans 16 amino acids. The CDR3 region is CASSERQIPSGNTIYF. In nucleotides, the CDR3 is TGCGCCAGCAGTGAGCGACAGATCCCTTCAGGAAACACCATATATTTT.

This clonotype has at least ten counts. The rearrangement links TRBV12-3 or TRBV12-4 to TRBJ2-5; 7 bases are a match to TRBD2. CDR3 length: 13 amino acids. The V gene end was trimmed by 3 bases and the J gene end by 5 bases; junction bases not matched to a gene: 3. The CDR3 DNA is TGTGCCAGCAGTTTTCCCGGGAGGGAGACCCAGTACTTC. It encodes CASSFPGRETQYF.

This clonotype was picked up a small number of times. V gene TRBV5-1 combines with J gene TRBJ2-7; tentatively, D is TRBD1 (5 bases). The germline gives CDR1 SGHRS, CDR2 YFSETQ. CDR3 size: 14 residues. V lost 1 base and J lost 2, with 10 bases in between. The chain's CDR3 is CASSLTGQAYEQYF. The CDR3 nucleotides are TGCGCCAGCAGCTTGACAGGTCAAGCCTACGAGCAGTACTTC.

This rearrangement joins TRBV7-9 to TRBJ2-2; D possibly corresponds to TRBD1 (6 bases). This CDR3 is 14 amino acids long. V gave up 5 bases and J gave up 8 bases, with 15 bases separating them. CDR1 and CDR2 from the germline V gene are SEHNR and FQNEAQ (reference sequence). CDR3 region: CASSLRRGRGELFF. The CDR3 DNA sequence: TGTGCCAGCAGCCTTCGCAGGGGACGAGGGGAGCTGTTTTTT. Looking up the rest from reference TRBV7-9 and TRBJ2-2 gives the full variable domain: DTGVSQNPRHKITKRGQNVTFRCDPISEHNRLYWYRQTLGQGPEFLTYFQNEAQLEKSRLLSDRFSAERPKGSFSTLEIQRTEQGDSAMYLCASSLRRGRGELFFGEGSRLTVL.

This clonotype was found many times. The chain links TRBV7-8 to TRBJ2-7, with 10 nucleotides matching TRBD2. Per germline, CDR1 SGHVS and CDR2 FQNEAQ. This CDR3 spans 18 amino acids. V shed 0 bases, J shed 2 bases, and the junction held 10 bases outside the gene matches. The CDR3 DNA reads TGTGCCAGCAGCTTAGCGTCAATTAGCGGGAGGACAACCTACGAGCAGTACTTC. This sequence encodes CASSLASISGRTTYEQYF.

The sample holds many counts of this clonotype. This chain's CDR3 is CASSATGLEQYF. The CDR3 nucleotides are TGTGCCAGCAGCGCGACAGGGCTCGAGCAGTACTTC. The chain combines TRBV2 with TRBJ2-7; 7 nucleotides align to TRBD1. The CDR3 totals 12 residues. CDR1 is SNHLY, CDR2 FYNNEI, per germline. Trimming removed 6 bases from V and 6 bases from J; junction bases left unmatched: 5.

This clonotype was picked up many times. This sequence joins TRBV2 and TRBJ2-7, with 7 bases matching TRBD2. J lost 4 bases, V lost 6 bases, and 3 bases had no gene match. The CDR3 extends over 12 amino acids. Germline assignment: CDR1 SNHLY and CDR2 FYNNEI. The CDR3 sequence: CASSGGRYEQYF. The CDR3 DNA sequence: TGTGCCAGCAGCGGCGGGAGATACGAGCAGTACTTC.

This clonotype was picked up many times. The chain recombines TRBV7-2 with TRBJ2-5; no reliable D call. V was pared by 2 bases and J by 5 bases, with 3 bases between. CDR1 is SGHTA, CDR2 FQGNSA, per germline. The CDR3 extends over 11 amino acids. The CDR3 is CASSLMETQYF. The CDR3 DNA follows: TGTGCCAGCAGCTTAATGGAGACCCAGTACTTC.

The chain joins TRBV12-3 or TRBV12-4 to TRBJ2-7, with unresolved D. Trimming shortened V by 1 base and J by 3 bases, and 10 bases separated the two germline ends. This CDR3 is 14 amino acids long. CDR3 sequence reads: CASSLGKTHYEQYF. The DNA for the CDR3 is TGTGCCAGCAGTTTAGGCAAGACCCACTACGAGCAGTACTTC.

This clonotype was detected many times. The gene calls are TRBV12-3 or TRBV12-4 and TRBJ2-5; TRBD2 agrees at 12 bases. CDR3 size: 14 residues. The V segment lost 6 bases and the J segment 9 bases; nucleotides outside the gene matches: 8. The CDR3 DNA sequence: TGTGCCAGCAGCGGGACTAGCGGGCCCACGGCCCAGTACTTC. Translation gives CASSGTSGPTAQYF.

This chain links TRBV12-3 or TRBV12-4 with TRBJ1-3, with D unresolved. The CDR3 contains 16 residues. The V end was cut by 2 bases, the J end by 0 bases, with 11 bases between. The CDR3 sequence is CASSLYGSNSGNTIYF. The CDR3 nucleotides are TGTGCCAGCAGTTTATATGGATCGAACTCTGGAAACACCATATATTTT.

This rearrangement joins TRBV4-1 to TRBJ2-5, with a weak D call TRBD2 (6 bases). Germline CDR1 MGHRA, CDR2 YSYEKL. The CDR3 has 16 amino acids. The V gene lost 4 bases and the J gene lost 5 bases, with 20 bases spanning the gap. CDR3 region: CASSPRGSGDLETQYF. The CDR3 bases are TGCGCCAGCAGCCCCCGGGGGTCAGGCGATCTTGAGACCCAGTACTTC.